This is a list of T cell receptor beta chains from one sample in a study of CD8+CD57+ T cells in acquired aplastic anemia. TCRdb analysed the reads with MiXCR anew, one entry per CDR3 protein. This sample has 150,000 to 200,000 distinct CDR3 sequences, with more than 45% found just once. The specimen sequenced was sorted CD4+, CD8+, or CD8+CD57+ T cells (not recorded which) from PBMCs. The receptors were gathered from a human donor with aplastic anemia. CDR3s include the opening cysteine and the closing phenylalanine or tryptophan. Each record gives: J gene, V gene, clone size, CDR3 length, D gene, CDR3 protein, CDR3 DNA. D genes are given only for firm matches. Clone sizes are given selectively: once, few, many, or a class where the clone is expanded.

J: TRBJ2-2
V: TRBV2
size: once
length: 15
D: TRBD2
CDR3: CASSVGLANTGELFF
DNA: TGTGCCAGCAGTGTGGGACTAGCCAACACCGGGGAGCTGTTTTTT

J: TRBJ1-1
V: TRBV20-1
size: many
length: 14
D: NA
CDR3: CSARRGLMNTEAFF
DNA: TGCAGTGCTAGGAGGGGGTTAATGAACACTGAAGCTTTCTTT

J: TRBJ1-1
V: TRBV6-1
size: many
length: 11
D: NA
CDR3: CASRQVVGAFF
DNA: TGTGCCAGCAGACAGGTGGTTGGGGCTTTCTTT

J: TRBJ2-5
V: TRBV2
size: NA
length: 15
D: NA
CDR3: CASSGGQKSGETQYF
DNA: TGTGCCAGCAGCGGGGGACAGAAATCCGGGGAGACCCAGTACTTC

J: TRBJ2-2
V: TRBV5-1
size: few
length: 16
D: TRBD2
CDR3: CASRRTSGGSTGELFF
DNA: TGCGCCAGCAGGCGTACTAGCGGGGGGTCAACCGGGGAGCTGTTTTTT

J: TRBJ1-1
V: TRBV5-1
size: NA
length: 13
D: NA
CDR3: CASSWAPDTEAFF
DNA: TGCGCCAGCAGCTGGGCCCCGGACACTGAAGCTTTCTTT

J: TRBJ2-3
V: TRBV10-3
size: NA
length: 16
D: NA
CDR3: CAVSERGGAGTDTQYF
DNA: TGTGCCGTCAGTGAGCGTGGGGGAGCTGGGACAGATACGCAGTATTTT

J: TRBJ1-1
V: TRBV19
size: many
length: 12
D: NA
CDR3: CASSRLNTEAFF
DNA: TGTGCCAGTAGTCGGCTAAACACTGAAGCTTTCTTT

J: TRBJ1-6
V: TRBV7-9
size: NA
length: 17
D: TRBD1
CDR3: CASRRTGTGGGNSPLHF
DNA: TGTGCCAGCAGACGAACCGGGACAGGGGGCGGGAATTCACCCCTCCACTTT

J: TRBJ2-5
V: TRBV25-1
size: NA
length: 18
D: TRBD2
CDR3: CASSLGTSDPRGGETQYF
DNA: TGCGCCAGCAGCTTGGGAACCTCGGACCCTCGCGGGGGAGAGACCCAGTACTTC

J: TRBJ1-1
V: TRBV6-5
size: many
length: 15
D: TRBD1
CDR3: CASSYGQAMNTEAFF
DNA: TGTGCCAGCAGCTACGGACAGGCCATGAACACTGAAGCTTTCTTT

J: TRBJ2-1
V: TRBV24-1
size: NA
length: 13
D: NA
CDR3: CATSGAGYNGQFF
DNA: TGTGCCACCAGTGGTGCAGGCTACAATGGGCAGTTCTTC

J: TRBJ2-2
V: TRBV12-3/TRBV12-4
size: many
length: 15
D: TRBD1
CDR3: CASSLRGGATGELFF
DNA: TGTGCCAGCAGTCTCCGAGGGGGCGCGACCGGGGAGCTGTTTTTT

J: TRBJ2-1
V: TRBV6-1
size: many
length: 14
D: NA
CDR3: CASSATRIYNEQFF
DNA: TGTGCCAGCAGCGCCACGCGGATATACAATGAGCAGTTCTTC

J: TRBJ2-7
V: TRBV29-1
size: NA
length: 16
D: NA
CDR3: CSVEAGGSADAYEQYF
DNA: TGCAGCGTTGAGGCCGGTGGGAGCGCCGATGCCTACGAGCAGTACTTC

J: TRBJ2-7
V: TRBV2
size: NA
length: 13
D: TRBD1
CDR3: CASSGQVPYEQYF
DNA: TGTGCCAGCAGCGGACAGGTACCCTACGAGCAGTACTTC

J: TRBJ1-5
V: TRBV19
size: many
length: 15
D: NA
CDR3: CASSIKAGGNQPQHF
DNA: TGTGCCAGTAGTATAAAGGCAGGGGGCAATCAGCCCCAGCATTTT

J: TRBJ1-2
V: TRBV6-5
size: many
length: 13
D: NA
CDR3: CASSYSNGALYTF
DNA: TGTGCCAGCAGTTACTCGAATGGAGCCCTCTACACCTTC

J: TRBJ2-5
V: TRBV5-8
size: many
length: 16
D: NA
CDR3: CASSFHDRVEKETQYF
DNA: TGTGCCAGCAGCTTTCACGACCGGGTCGAAAAGGAGACCCAGTACTTC

J: TRBJ2-2
V: TRBV24-1
size: few
length: 14
D: NA
CDR3: CATSARANTRGLFF
DNA: TGTGCCACCAGTGCTCGGGCCAACACCAGGGGGCTGTTTTTT

J: TRBJ1-2
V: TRBV7-6
size: NA
length: 14
D: TRBD1
CDR3: CASSLGQGRDGYTF
DNA: TGTGCCAGCAGCTTAGGACAGGGGAGGGATGGCTACACCTTC

J: TRBJ2-7
V: TRBV7-9
size: NA
length: 12
D: NA
CDR3: CASSLLGPEQYF
DNA: TGTGCCAGCAGCTTACTGGGCCCCGAGCAGTACTTC

J: TRBJ2-5
V: TRBV19
size: NA
length: 15
D: TRBD2
CDR3: CASSKGGSGGETQYF
DNA: TGTGCCAGTAGTAAGGGGGGTAGCGGGGGAGAGACCCAGTACTTC

J: TRBJ2-1
V: TRBV18
size: few
length: 14
D: NA
CDR3: CASSTEGSYNEQFF
DNA: TGTGCCAGCTCGACGGAGGGCTCCTACAATGAGCAGTTCTTC

J: TRBJ1-5
V: TRBV20-1
size: many
length: 14
D: NA
CDR3: CSAREGAGSQPQHF
DNA: TGCAGTGCTAGAGAGGGGGCAGGGAGTCAGCCCCAGCATTTT

J: TRBJ2-7
V: TRBV29-1
size: NA
length: 11
D: NA
CDR3: CSVVDLGLKYF
DNA: TGCAGCGTTGTGGACTTGGGGTTGAAGTACTTC

J: TRBJ2-3
V: TRBV7-9
size: once
length: 17
D: TRBD2
CDR3: CASSFGASGQSTDTQYF
DNA: TGTGCCAGCAGCTTTGGTGCTAGCGGACAAAGCACAGATACGCAGTATTTT

J: TRBJ2-3
V: TRBV5-1
size: many
length: 14
D: NA
CDR3: CASSLAASGDTQYF
DNA: TGCGCCAGCAGCTTGGCCGCCAGCGGCGATACGCAGTATTTT

J: TRBJ2-3
V: TRBV19
size: NA
length: 14
D: TRBD1
CDR3: CASTHRQGSDTQYF
DNA: TGTGCCAGTACGCATCGACAGGGATCAGATACGCAGTATTTT

J: TRBJ2-3
V: TRBV12-3/TRBV12-4
size: many
length: 16
D: TRBD1
CDR3: CASRSGTGSATDTQYF
DNA: TGTGCCAGCAGATCCGGGACAGGGAGCGCCACAGATACGCAGTATTTT

J: TRBJ1-2
V: TRBV19
size: many
length: 14
D: TRBD1
CDR3: CASSTDRGRNGYTF
DNA: TGTGCCAGTAGTACCGACAGGGGGCGGAATGGCTACACCTTC

J: TRBJ1-2
V: TRBV19
size: many
length: 18
D: NA
CDR3: CASSIDSTRTDPRGGYTF
DNA: TGTGCCAGTAGTATTGACTCCACCCGGACAGACCCGCGTGGTGGCTACACCTTC

J: TRBJ1-1
V: TRBV29-1
size: few
length: 12
D: TRBD1
CDR3: CSGGQGSTEAFF
DNA: TGCAGCGGCGGACAGGGTAGCACTGAAGCTTTCTTT

J: TRBJ2-5
V: TRBV20-1
size: many
length: 14
D: TRBD2
CDR3: CSAGEGGGKETQYF
DNA: TGCAGTGCTGGAGAGGGCGGGGGAAAGGAGACCCAGTACTTC

J: TRBJ1-5
V: TRBV19
size: NA
length: 15
D: NA
CDR3: CASSHGQYSNQPQHF
DNA: TGTGCCAGTAGCCACGGACAGTATAGCAATCAGCCCCAGCATTTT

J: TRBJ1-2
V: TRBV7-2
size: NA
length: 10
D: NA
CDR3: CASSLSAYTF
DNA: TGTGCCAGCAGCTTGTCCGCCTACACCTTC

J: TRBJ2-3
V: TRBV29-1
size: NA
length: 13
D: NA
CDR3: CSVSPRLTDTQYF
DNA: TGCAGCGTAAGTCCCCGTCTCACAGATACGCAGTATTTT

J: TRBJ2-3
V: TRBV5-1
size: many
length: 15
D: NA
CDR3: CASSPLAPAWDTQYF
DNA: TGCGCCAGCAGCCCCTTGGCACCAGCTTGGGATACGCAGTATTTT

J: TRBJ1-5
V: TRBV25-1
size: NA
length: 14
D: NA
CDR3: CASLGPYSNQPQHF
DNA: TGTGCCAGCCTGGGACCTTATAGCAATCAGCCCCAGCATTTT

J: TRBJ1-6
V: TRBV29-1
size: NA
length: 12
D: TRBD1
CDR3: CSIPGQGGPLHF
DNA: TGCAGCATTCCGGGACAGGGGGGACCCCTCCACTTT

J: TRBJ2-5
V: TRBV10-2
size: NA
length: 13
D: NA
CDR3: CASSEWGEETQYF
DNA: TGCGCCAGCAGTGAGTGGGGGGAAGAGACCCAGTACTTC

J: TRBJ2-2
V: TRBV20-1
size: many
length: 14
D: NA
CDR3: CSAQGGGNTGELFF
DNA: TGCAGTGCCCAAGGAGGAGGAAACACCGGGGAGCTGTTTTTT

J: TRBJ1-5
V: TRBV19
size: many
length: 14
D: NA
CDR3: CASSFDNSNQPQHF
DNA: TGTGCCAGTAGTTTCGACAATAGCAATCAGCCCCAGCATTTT

J: TRBJ2-7
V: TRBV5-1
size: NA
length: 15
D: NA
CDR3: CASSLEAGPSYEQYF
DNA: TGCGCCAGCAGCTTGGAGGCAGGGCCTTCCTACGAGCAGTACTTC